The clone carrying this T cell receptor beta chain was picked up many times. This specimen comes from a study of spatial heterogeneity in lung cancer. Specified time point: sample taken at primary tumor resection. Tumor, nontumor lung or frozen PBMC supplied whole RNA that was sequenced unsorted. The length of the CDR3 is 13 residues. The V gene lost 4 bases and the J gene lost 10 bases, with 16 bases spanning the gap. Germline CDR1 SGHDN, CDR2 FVKESK. TCRdb reprocessed the 5' RACE reads with MiXCR, giving one entry per CDR3 protein. The sample lists tens of thousands of distinct CDR3 sequences, 10% to 15% occurring once.

The chain joins TRBV14 to TRBJ1-2; D is uncertain. The sequenced sample was PBMCs, obtained at surgery. The clonotype was recovered from a male donor with early-stage non-small cell lung cancer. Here the CDR3 DNA reads TGTGCCAGCAGCCGGAGTGTCGGAGGGTACTACACCTTC. Its protein is CASSRSVGGYYTF.